This TCR beta chain was sequenced for a study of beta chain features in type 1 diabetes. Findings of the study overall: Sequencing from cDNA could over-represent high-TCR-expressing cells. Any HLA-type effect on TCRB rearrangement remained unresolved here. Researchers report that Type 1 diabetes patients had moderately but significantly shorter TCRB CDR3s across all four CD4+ subsets.

Reverse transcribing all isolated RNA meant expressed TCRB transcripts were sequenced. About 3.6 million reads was the average for naive, central memory and regulatory T cell samples. The data were produced by immunoSEQ multiplex PCR, yet TCRdb's version contains in-frame clones alone and is incomplete. The sample shows about 360,000 clones, around 13% of them seen only once. CDR3 length equals 14 residues. V gave up 6 bases and J gave up 8 bases; unmatched junction bases: 12. Germline V CDR1 and CDR2: LGHNA, YSLEER. Regarding this clone: What it recognizes is unknown.

The clonotype originates from a woman in her late teens or twenties with type 1 diabetes. This chain joins TRBV4-3 and TRBJ1-1; 7 positions match TRBD1. The sample comprised naive CD4+ T cells from blood. CDR3 bases: TGCGCCAGCAGACTTACCCTCGAGACAGGGGAAGCTTTCTTT. It translates to CASRLTLETGEAFF.